The clone carrying this T cell receptor beta chain was counted many times. The antigen remains unidentified. This sequence may be a read error, since a much larger clone differs from it by one base. The V segment lost 6 bases and the J segment 7 bases; nucleotides outside the gene matches: 13. The CDR3 has 14 amino acids. Germline V CDR1 and CDR2: DFQATT, SNEGSKA (reference sequence). This sample is part of a study of neurological immune-mediated disorders. Overall study findings and caveats: Grouping of repertoires by phylogeny put those of 18 of 34 multiple sclerosis patients into a single related-CDR3 cluster, a possible signature. The absence of any CDR3 amino acid sequence shared by expanded clones across subjects suggests that repertoires were private in all groups. The greatest TCR clonal expansion occurred in HTLV-1-associated myelopathy and the least in multiple sclerosis, which fell below healthy controls.

Whenever a sequencing run was performed, it yielded over 190 million TCR-beta sequences from 15-18 subjects. TCRdb re-analysed the 5' RACE reads in MiXCR, keeping a single row per CDR3 protein. This sample has 55,000 to 75,000 distinct CDR3 sequences, with roughly 5% found just once. The sequencing input was PBMCs. The origin of this receptor is a woman in her thirties with multiple sclerosis. The chain is built from TRBV20-1 and TRBJ2-7, with TRBD1 matching 9 bases. CDR3 region: CSAASGTGLKEQYF. The CDR3 DNA is TGCAGTGCCGCCTCCGGGACAGGGCTTAAAGAGCAGTACTTC.